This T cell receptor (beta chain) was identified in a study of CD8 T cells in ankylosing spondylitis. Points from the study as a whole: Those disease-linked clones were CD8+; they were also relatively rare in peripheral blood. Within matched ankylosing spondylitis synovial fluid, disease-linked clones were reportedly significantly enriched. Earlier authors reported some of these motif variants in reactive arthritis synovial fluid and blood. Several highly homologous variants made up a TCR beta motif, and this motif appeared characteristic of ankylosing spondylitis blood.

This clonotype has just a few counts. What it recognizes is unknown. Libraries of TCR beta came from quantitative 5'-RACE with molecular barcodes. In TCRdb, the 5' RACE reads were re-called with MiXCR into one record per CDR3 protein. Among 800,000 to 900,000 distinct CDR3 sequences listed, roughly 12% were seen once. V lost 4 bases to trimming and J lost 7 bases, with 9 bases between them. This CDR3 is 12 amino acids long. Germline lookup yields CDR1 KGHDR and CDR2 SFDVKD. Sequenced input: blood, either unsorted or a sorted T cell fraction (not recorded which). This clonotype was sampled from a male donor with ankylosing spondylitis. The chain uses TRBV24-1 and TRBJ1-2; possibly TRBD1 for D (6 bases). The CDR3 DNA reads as TGTGCCACCAGTGACAACAGGGCTGGCTACACCTTC. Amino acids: CATSDNRAGYTF.